This is a list of T cell receptor beta chains from one sample in a study of cytomegalovirus exposure and HLA in healthy donors. Only in-frame clones appear in the TCRdb table, and some are missing; sequencing was by immunoSEQ multiplex PCR. Of under 300,000 clones listed, 70% to 90% are singletons. Sequences were obtained from PBMCs. The receptors here all came from a woman aged 40 to 50 in good health and CMV-seropositive. Both conserved end residues are part of each CDR3. A D gene is named only where the DNA matches it firmly. Clone size is not always given. Where it is, it says once, few, many or a class for expanded clones.

size | J | D | V | DNA | CDR3
NA | TRBJ2-7 | NA | TRBV11-3 | TGTGCCAGCAGCCCTAATAGCGGCAGCTCCTACGAGCAGTACTTC | CASSPNSGSSYEQYF
NA | TRBJ1-3 | NA | TRBV5-1 | TGCGCCAGCAGCTTTCAGGGGAGCTCTGGAAACACCATATATTTT | CASSFQGSSGNTIYF
NA | TRBJ1-2 | TRBD1 | TRBV18 | TGTGCCAGCTCACCAAGGACAGGGGCCTATGGCTACACCTTC | CASSPRTGAYGYTF
NA | TRBJ2-2 | TRBD2 | TRBV7-9 | TGTGCCAGCAGCTTAGGCGCTAGCGGGAGTTCCGGGGAGCTGTTTTTT | CASSLGASGSSGELFF
NA | TRBJ1-1 | TRBD1 | TRBV9 | TGTGCCAGCAGCCCACGACAGGGGGCTGTTACTGAAGCTTTCTTT | CASSPRQGAVTEAFF
NA | TRBJ1-5 | TRBD1 | TRBV6-6 | TGTGCCAGCAGTTACCTGCAGGGGACAGGGCCTCAGCCCCAGCATTTT | CASSYLQGTGPQPQHF
NA | TRBJ1-4 | NA | TRBV6-6 | TGTGCCAGCAGCCCCGGGACCCAGGTGACGGGAGTAAGTTTT | CASSPGTQVTGVSF
NA | TRBJ1-6 | NA | TRBV4-2 | TGTGCCAGCAGCCAAGATGCAGTCCTAGCGCAGAGAAATTCACCCCTCCACTTT | CASSQDAVLAQRNSPLHF
NA | TRBJ1-1 | NA | TRBV30 | TGTGCCTGGAGTGTACTTGGACAACTGAACACTGAAGCTTTCTTT | CAWSVLGQLNTEAFF
NA | TRBJ2-2 | TRBD1 | TRBV2 | TGTGCCAGCAGGGACGACAGGGGGCCCGGGGAGCTGTTTTTT | CASRDDRGPGELFF
few | TRBJ1-2 | NA | TRBV27 | TGTGCCAGCAGTCGCGCGCGGGGGGCTCAATCTAACTATGGCTACACCTTC | CASSRARGAQSNYGYTF
NA | TRBJ1-5 | NA | TRBV27 | TGTGCCAGCAGTCTGGGCAACGGTCAGCCCCAGCATTTT | CASSLGNGQPQHF
NA | TRBJ2-3 | TRBD2 | TRBV28 | TGTGCCAGCAGTTATGATAGCGGGAGGGTTGAAGATACGCAGTATTTT | CASSYDSGRVEDTQYF
NA | TRBJ2-7 | NA | TRBV18 | TGTGCCAGCTCCCCAGGGGCGGGAGTAAGCGAGCAGTACTTC | CASSPGAGVSEQYF
NA | TRBJ1-2 | NA | TRBV6-5 | TGTGCCAGCAGTTATGGGGGGAACTATGGCTACACCTTC | CASSYGGNYGYTF
NA | TRBJ1-2 | NA | TRBV18 | TGTGCCAGCTCACCAGGAGCTAACTATGGCTACACCTTC | CASSPGANYGYTF
NA | TRBJ2-7 | TRBD1 | TRBV19 | TGTGCCAGTAGTATCTCGACAGGGGGTCGCTACGAGCAGTACTTC | CASSISTGGRYEQYF
once | TRBJ2-7 | NA | TRBV25-1 | TGTGCCAGCAGTGAAGTAGGCAGGGGGGCCTACGAGCAGTACTTC | CASSEVGRGAYEQYF
NA | TRBJ2-7 | TRBD1 | TRBV2 | TGTGCCAGCAGTGAGGACAGGGGGCGCCGGGAGCAGTACTTC | CASSEDRGRREQYF
NA | TRBJ1-2 | NA | TRBV30 | TGTGCCTGGATTAGGGGGTATGGCTACACCTTC | CAWIRGYGYTF
few | TRBJ1-1 | NA | TRBV6-6 | TGTGCCTCTAGGGCAGGGCCCAACACTGAAGCTTTCTTT | CASRAGPNTEAFF
NA | TRBJ2-7 | TRBD2 | TRBV7-2 | TGTGCCAGCAGCTTGGGGGAGGGCCTCGAGCAGTACTTC | CASSLGEGLEQYF
NA | TRBJ1-1 | NA | TRBV4-1 | TGCGCCAGCAGCCAAGGAGGGTTCACTGAAGCTTTCTTT | CASSQGGFTEAFF
NA | TRBJ2-2 | TRBD1 | TRBV10-3 | TGTGCCATCAGTGGGACAGGGGACACCGGGGAGCTGTTTTTT | CAISGTGDTGELFF
NA | TRBJ2-1 | NA | TRBV5-4 | TGTGCCAGCAGCTTAGAGTTTTACAATGAGCAGTTCTTC | CASSLEFYNEQFF
NA | TRBJ2-7 | NA | TRBV14 | TGTGCCAGCAGCCCCTTCGGGTACGAGCAGTACTTC | CASSPFGYEQYF
NA | TRBJ1-1 | NA | TRBV19 | TGTGCCAGCCGCGGGGTGCTTGGGGAACCGAACACTGAAGCTTTCTTT | CASRGVLGEPNTEAFF
few | TRBJ1-5 | TRBD1 | TRBV28 | TGTGCCAGCAGCTACAGGACAGGGTATAGCAATCAGCCCCAGCATTTT | CASSYRTGYSNQPQHF
NA | TRBJ1-2 | TRBD1 | TRBV11-2 | TGTGCCAGCAGCGAGGACAGGGGGCCCGTTTTCCGTGGCTACACCTTC | CASSEDRGPVFRGYTF
once | TRBJ2-6 | TRBD2 | TRBV5-1 | TGCGCCAGCAGCCGAAGCGGGACGGCGTCGTCTGGGGCCAACGTCCTGACTTTC | CASSRSGTASSGANVLTF
NA | TRBJ1-2 | TRBD1 | TRBV28 | TGTGCCAGCAGTTCTCCGGGACAGGGAACCTATGGCTACACCTTC | CASSSPGQGTYGYTF
NA | TRBJ2-5 | TRBD1 | TRBV5-6 | TGTGCCAGCAGCTTGACGGACAGGGGTCTGACCCAGTACTTC | CASSLTDRGLTQYF
few | TRBJ2-1 | NA | TRBV6-6 | TGTGCCAGCAGACTGATTCTACAGGGTAATGAGCAGTTCTTC | CASRLILQGNEQFF